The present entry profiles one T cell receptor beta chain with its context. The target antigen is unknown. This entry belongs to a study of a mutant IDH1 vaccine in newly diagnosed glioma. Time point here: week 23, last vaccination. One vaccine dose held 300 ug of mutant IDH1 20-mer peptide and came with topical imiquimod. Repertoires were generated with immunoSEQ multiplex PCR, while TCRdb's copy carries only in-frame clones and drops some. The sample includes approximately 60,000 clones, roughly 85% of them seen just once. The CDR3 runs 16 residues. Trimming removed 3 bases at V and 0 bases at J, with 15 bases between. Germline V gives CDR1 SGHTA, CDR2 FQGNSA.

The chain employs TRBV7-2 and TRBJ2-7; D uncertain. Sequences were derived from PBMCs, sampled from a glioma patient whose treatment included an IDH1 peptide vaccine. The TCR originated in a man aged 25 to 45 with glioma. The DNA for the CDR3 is TGTGCCAGCAGCTTTCGGCGGAGCGCGAGCTCCTACGAGCAGTACTTC. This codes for CASSFRRSASSYEQYF. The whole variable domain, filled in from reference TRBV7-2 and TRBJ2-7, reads GAGVSQSPSNKVTEKGKDVELRCDPISGHTALYWYRQSLGQGLEFLIYFQGNSAPDKSGLPSDRFSAERTGGSVSTLTIQRTQQEDSAVYLCASSFRRSASSYEQYFGPGTRLTVT.